This entry describes one T cell receptor beta chain. The study recruited people aged roughly 18 to 100 years across roughly 23 US areas. This specimen comes from a study of blood T cell repertoires in COVID-19. Background on the study: COVID-19 samples, acute and convalescent, were from the United States, Italy and Spain. PBMCs, B-cell-depleted T cells, or T cells were the source of the cDNA or gDNA that made up the material.

This table comes from immunoSEQ multiplex PCR, and its TCRdb copy is limited to in-frame clones, with some not included. The data show just over 250,000 clones, about 80% seen once. CDR3 length: 15 amino acids. The trim removed 1 base at V and 2 bases at J, leaving 1 base unmatched. Germline CDR1 MNHNS, CDR2 SASEGT. This TCR derives from a man aged 25 to 40 with acute COVID-19. V usage is TRBV6-1 and J usage is TRBJ2-1; TRBD2 matches 8 bases. Material for sequencing was PBMCs or T cells enriched from blood (not recorded which). DNA of the CDR3: TGTGCCAGCAGTGAAGAAGCGGGAGCCTACAATGAGCAGTTCTTC. It is translated as CASSEEAGAYNEQFF.